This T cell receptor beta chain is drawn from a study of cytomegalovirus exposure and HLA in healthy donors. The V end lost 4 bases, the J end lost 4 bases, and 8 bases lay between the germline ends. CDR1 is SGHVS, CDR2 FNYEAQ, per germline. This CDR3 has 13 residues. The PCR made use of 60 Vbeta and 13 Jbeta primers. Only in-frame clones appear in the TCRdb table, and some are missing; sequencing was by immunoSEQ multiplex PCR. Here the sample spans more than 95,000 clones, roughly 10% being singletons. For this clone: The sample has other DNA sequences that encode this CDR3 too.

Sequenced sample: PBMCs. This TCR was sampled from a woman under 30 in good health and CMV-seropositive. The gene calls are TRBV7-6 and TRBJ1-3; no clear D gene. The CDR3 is CASSSSVGNTIYF. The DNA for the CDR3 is TGTGCCAGCAGCTCGTCCGTGGGAAACACCATATATTTT. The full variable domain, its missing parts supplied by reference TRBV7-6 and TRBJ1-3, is GAGVSQSPRYKVTKRGQDVALRCDPISGHVSLYWYRQALGQGPEFLTYFNYEAQQDKSGLPNDRFSAERPEGSISTLTIQRTEQRDSAMYRCASSSSVGNTIYFGEGSWLTVV.